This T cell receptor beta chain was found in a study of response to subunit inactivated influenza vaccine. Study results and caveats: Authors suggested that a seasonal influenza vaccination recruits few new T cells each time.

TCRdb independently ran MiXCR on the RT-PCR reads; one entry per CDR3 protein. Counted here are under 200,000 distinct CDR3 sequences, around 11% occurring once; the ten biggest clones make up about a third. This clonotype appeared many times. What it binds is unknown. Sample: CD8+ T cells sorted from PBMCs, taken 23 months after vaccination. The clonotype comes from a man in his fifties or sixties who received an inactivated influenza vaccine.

Written as DNA, the CDR3 is TGTGCCAGCAGTCCTAGCGGGCCCACAGATACGCAGTATTTT. This codes for CASSPSGPTDTQYF. The chain carries TRBV12-3 or TRBV12-4 and TRBJ2-3; 8 nucleotides align to TRBD2. V gave up 5 bases and J gave up 2 bases; unmatched junction bases: 3. The CDR3 extends over 14 amino acids.